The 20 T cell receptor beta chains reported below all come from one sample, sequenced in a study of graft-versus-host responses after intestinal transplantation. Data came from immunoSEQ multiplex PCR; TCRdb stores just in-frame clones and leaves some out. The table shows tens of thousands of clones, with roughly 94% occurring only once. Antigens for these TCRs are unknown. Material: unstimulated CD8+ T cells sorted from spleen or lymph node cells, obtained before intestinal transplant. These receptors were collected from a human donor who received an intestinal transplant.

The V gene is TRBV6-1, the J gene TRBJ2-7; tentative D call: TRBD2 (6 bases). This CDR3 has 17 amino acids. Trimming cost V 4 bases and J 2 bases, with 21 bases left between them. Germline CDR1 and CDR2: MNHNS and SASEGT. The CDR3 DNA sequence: TGTGCCAGCAGTGTTGGCCCCGGGACTCCCTTCCCCTACGAGCAGTACTTC. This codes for CASSVGPGTPFPYEQYF.

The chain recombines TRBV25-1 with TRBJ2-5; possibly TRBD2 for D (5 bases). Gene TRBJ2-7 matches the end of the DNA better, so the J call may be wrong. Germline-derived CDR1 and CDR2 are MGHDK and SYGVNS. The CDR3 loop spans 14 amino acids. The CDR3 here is CASSETGISYEQYF. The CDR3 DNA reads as TGTGCCAGCAGTGAAACGGGGATCTCCTACGAGCAGTACTTC.

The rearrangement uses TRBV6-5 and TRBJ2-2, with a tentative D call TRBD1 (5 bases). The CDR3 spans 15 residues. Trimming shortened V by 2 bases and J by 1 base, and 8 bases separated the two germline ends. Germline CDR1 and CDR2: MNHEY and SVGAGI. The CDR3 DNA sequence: TGTGCCAGCAGTTACGGGGCAGAGAACACCGGGGAGCTGTTTTTT. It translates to CASSYGAENTGELFF.

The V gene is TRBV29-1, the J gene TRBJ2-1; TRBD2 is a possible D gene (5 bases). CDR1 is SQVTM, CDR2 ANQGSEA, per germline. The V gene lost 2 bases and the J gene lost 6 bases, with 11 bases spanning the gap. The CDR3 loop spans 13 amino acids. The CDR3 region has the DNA TGCAGCGTTGAAAACTTGGACTCCAATGAGCAGTTCTTC. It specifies CSVENLDSNEQFF.

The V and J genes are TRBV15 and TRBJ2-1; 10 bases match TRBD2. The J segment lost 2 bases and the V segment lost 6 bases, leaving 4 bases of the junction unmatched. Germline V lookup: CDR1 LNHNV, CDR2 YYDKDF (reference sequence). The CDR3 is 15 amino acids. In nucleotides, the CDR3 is TGTGCCACCAGGGAGCGGGAGGGAGCCTACAATGAGCAGTTCTTC. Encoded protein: CATREREGAYNEQFF.

CDR3 protein: CASSSPGQGTDTQYF. CDR3 bases: TGTGCCAGCAGCTCACCGGGACAGGGAACAGATACGCAGTATTTT. The rearrangement links TRBV5-6 to TRBJ2-3; 9 bases agree with TRBD1. Losses at the gene ends were 3 bases for V and 3 bases for J; bases not matched to a gene: 5. This CDR3 has 15 residues. Germline CDR1 SGHDT, CDR2 YYEEEE. The whole variable domain, remainder taken from reference TRBV5-6 and TRBJ2-3, is DAGVTQSPTHLIKTRGQQVTLRCSPKSGHDTVSWYQQALGQGPQFIFQYYEEEERQRGNFPDRFSGHQFPNYSSELNVNALLLGDSALYLCASSSPGQGTDTQYFGPGTRLTVL.

CDR3 region: CATSRGSNQPQHF. The CDR3 DNA is TGTGCCACCAGCAGAGGTAGCAATCAGCCCCAGCATTTT. The V call is TRBV15, the J call TRBJ1-5; D is uncertain. Germline V CDR1 and CDR2: LNHNV, YYDKDF (reference sequence). The ends were cut back, 1 base at V and 0 bases at J, with 1 base in the middle. The CDR3 totals 13 residues.

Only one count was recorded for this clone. This chain's CDR3 is CASSLGGSYNEQFF. CDR3 DNA sequence: TGTGCCAGCAGCTTGGGAGGCTCCTACAATGAGCAGTTCTTC. This chain joins TRBV7-8 and TRBJ2-1; a possible D gene is TRBD2 (6 bases). V was clipped by 3 bases and J by 0 bases, with 6 bases between them. Germline-derived CDR1 and CDR2 are SGHVS and FQNEAQ. The CDR3 extends over 14 amino acids.

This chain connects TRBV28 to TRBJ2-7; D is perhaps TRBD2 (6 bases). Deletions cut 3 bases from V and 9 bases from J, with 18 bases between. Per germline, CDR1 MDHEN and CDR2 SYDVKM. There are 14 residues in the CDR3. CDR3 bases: TGTGCCAGCAGTTTTACCTCAGGGCCCGGGGGGCAGTACTTC. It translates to CASSFTSGPGGQYF.

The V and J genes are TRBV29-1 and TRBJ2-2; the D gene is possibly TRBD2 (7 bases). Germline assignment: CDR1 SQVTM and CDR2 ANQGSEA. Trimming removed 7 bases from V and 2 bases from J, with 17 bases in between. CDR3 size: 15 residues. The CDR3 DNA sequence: TGCAGCGGTCACTTGGGGGGGCTTAACACCGGGGAGCTGTTTTTT. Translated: CSGHLGGLNTGELFF.

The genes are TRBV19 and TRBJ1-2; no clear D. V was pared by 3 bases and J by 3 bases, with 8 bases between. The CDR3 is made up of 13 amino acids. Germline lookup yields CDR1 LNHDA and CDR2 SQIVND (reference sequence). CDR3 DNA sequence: TGTGCCAGTAGTATGGTGTCTGACTATGGCTACACCTTC. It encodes CASSMVSDYGYTF.

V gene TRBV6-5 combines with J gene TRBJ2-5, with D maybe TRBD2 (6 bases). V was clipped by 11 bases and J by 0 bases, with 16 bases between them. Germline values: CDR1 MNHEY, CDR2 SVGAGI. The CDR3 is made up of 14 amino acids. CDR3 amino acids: CAAGRAGNQETQYF. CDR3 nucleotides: TGTGCCGCCGGCCGGGCGGGAAACCAAGAGACCCAGTACTTC.

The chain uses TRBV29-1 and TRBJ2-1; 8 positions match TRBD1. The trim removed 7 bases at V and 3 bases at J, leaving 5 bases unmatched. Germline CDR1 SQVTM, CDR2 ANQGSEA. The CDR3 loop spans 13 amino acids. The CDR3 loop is CSARRGHYNEQFF. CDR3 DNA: TGCAGCGCTCGCAGGGGGCACTACAATGAGCAGTTCTTC.

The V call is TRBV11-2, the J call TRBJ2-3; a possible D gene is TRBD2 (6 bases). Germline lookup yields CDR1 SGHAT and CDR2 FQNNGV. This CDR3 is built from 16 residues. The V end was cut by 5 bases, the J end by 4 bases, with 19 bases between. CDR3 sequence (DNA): TGTGCCAGCAGCGCAGGGACGGCGGGACCCGCAGATACGCAGTATTTT. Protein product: CASSAGTAGPADTQYF.

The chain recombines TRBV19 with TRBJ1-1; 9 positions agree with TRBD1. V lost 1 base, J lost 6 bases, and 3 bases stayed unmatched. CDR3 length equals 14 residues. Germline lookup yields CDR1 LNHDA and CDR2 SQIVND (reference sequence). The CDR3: CASSIGGQGPEAFF. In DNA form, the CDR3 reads TGTGCCAGTAGTATAGGGGGACAGGGCCCTGAAGCTTTCTTT.

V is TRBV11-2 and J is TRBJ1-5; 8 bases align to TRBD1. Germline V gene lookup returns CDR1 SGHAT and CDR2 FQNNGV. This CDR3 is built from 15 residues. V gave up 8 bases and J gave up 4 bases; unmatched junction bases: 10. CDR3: CASSSGTGWNQPQHF. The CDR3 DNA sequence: TGTGCCAGCTCCTCGGGGACAGGTTGGAATCAGCCCCAGCATTTT.

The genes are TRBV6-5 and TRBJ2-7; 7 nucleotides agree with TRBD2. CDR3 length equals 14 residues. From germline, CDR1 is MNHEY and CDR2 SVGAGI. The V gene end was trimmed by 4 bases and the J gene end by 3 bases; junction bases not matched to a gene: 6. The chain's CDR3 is CASSFTSGDYEQYF. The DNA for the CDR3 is TGTGCCAGCAGTTTTACCAGCGGGGACTACGAGCAGTACTTC.

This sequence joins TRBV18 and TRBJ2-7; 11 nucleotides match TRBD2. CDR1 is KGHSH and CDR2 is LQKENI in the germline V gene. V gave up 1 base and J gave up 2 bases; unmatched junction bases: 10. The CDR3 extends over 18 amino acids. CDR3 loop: CASSPRVLAGERPYEQYF. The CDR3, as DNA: TGTGCCAGCTCACCACGAGTACTAGCGGGAGAAAGGCCCTACGAGCAGTACTTC.

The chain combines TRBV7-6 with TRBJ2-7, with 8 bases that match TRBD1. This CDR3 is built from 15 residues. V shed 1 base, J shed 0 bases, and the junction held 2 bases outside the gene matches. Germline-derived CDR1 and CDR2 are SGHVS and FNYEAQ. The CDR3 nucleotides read TGTGCCAGCAGCTTAGGGACAGGGTCCTCCTACGAGCAGTACTTC. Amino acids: CASSLGTGSSYEQYF.

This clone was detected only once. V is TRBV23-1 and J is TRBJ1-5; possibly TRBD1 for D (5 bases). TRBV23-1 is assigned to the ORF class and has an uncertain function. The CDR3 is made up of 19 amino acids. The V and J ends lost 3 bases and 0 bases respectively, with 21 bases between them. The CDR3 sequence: CASSHETGRGVRSNQPQHF. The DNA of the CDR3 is TGCGCCAGCAGTCACGAGACTGGACGGGGGGTACGTAGCAATCAGCCCCAGCATTTT.